Below, 26 T cell receptor beta chains from the same sample are listed, as sequenced in a study of identifying expanded T cells in peripheral blood (dated by TCRdb to between 2017 and 2020). The library was made by the immunoSEQ multiplex PCR assay. The source is immuneACCESS, and TCRdb retained only in-frame sequences with V and J called. Part of the clones is not carried over; for the studies checked, unresolved V genes explain less than half of this, and the remainder is unexplained. The table for this sample lists 90,000 to 110,000 clones; approximately 90% of them were counted only once. The ten largest make up approximately 8% of the sample. The sequencing sample was made of blood. The receptors derive from a person aged 18 to 70 in good health.

V is TRBV18 and J is TRBJ1-5; D is perhaps TRBD1 (5 bases). V gave up 0 bases and J gave up 5 bases, with 11 bases separating them. This CDR3 spans 15 amino acids. CDR1 and CDR2 (germline): KGHSH, LQKENI. This chain's CDR3 is CASSPPGRSDQPQHF. CDR3 DNA: TGTGCCAGCTCACCACCGGGACGGTCTGATCAGCCCCAGCATTTT.

This clone has just a few counts. The V call is TRBV5-1, the J call TRBJ2-3; the D is unclear. The CDR3 has 13 amino acids. Germline CDR1 reads SGHRS; CDR2 reads YFSETQ. V gave up 1 base and J gave up 2 bases, with 5 bases separating them. CDR3 coding DNA: TGCGCCAGCAGCTTGCACTCCACAGATACGCAGTATTTT. Amino acid sequence: CASSLHSTDTQYF.

V gene TRBV6-5 combines with J gene TRBJ1-2; D perhaps matches TRBD1 (5 bases). CDR1 and CDR2 (germline): MNHEY, SVGAGI. V shed 6 bases and J shed 5 bases, with 16 bases lying between them. The CDR3 totals 14 residues. The CDR3 loop reads CASRLSGEVYGYTF. The DNA for the CDR3 is TGTGCCAGCAGACTTTCGGGGGAAGTATATGGCTACACCTTC.

The chain combines TRBV7-8 with TRBJ2-1, with 13 bases matching TRBD2. CDR1 is SGHVS and CDR2 is FQNEAQ in the germline V gene. The CDR3 loop spans 17 amino acids. Trimming took 0 bases from V and 9 from J; bases not matched to a gene: 8. This chain's CDR3 is CASSLALLAGGPREQFF. CDR3 sequence (DNA): TGTGCCAGCAGCTTAGCGTTACTAGCGGGAGGGCCTCGTGAGCAGTTCTTC.

This sequence joins TRBV18 and TRBJ1-1, with D maybe TRBD1 (5 bases). Germline CDR1 is KGHSH and CDR2 is LQKENI. The CDR3 has 16 residues. Trimming removed 2 bases from V and 1 base from J, with 14 bases in between. CDR3 bases: TGTGCCAGCTCACCAATGTCGGGGACGTCGAACACTGAAGCTTTCTTT. It specifies CASSPMSGTSNTEAFF.

The rearrangement uses TRBV5-4 and TRBJ2-5; D possibly corresponds to TRBD1 (5 bases). V lost 6 bases and J 3 bases, leaving 21 bases between the germline ends. Germline assignment: CDR1 SGHNT and CDR2 YYREEE (reference sequence). The CDR3 consists of 16 residues. The DNA for the CDR3 is TGTGCCAGCACCAAGAGTCGTACAGGCCCCGAAGAGACCCAGTACTTC. Protein product: CASTKSRTGPEETQYF. Looking up the rest from reference TRBV5-4 and TRBJ2-5 gives the full variable domain: ETGVTQSPTHLIKTRGQQVTLRCSSQSGHNTVSWYQQALGQGPQFIFQYYREEENGRGNFPPRFSGLQFPNYSSELNVNALELDDSALYLCASTKSRTGPEETQYFGPGTRLLVL.

The chain recombines TRBV7-2 with TRBJ1-5; TRBD1 is a possible D gene (5 bases). The CDR3 is 15 amino acids. The germline gives CDR1 SGHTA, CDR2 FQGNSA. Trimming shortened V by 0 bases and J by 5 bases, and 11 bases separated the two germline ends. CDR3 loop: CASSLAQGLDQPQHF. The CDR3 DNA reads TGTGCCAGCAGCTTAGCCCAGGGTCTCGATCAGCCCCAGCATTTT.

The chain links TRBV10-3 to TRBJ1-2, with D unresolved. The CDR3 covers 15 residues. Germline V gene sequence: CDR1 ENHRY, CDR2 SYGVKD. The V end was cut by 3 bases, the J end by 4 bases, with 15 bases between. CDR3: CAISDSSGSAYGYTF. The CDR3 nucleotides are TGTGCCATCAGTGACTCCAGCGGGAGTGCCTATGGCTACACCTTC.

The chain is built from TRBV27 and TRBJ2-7; 7 nucleotides align to TRBD2. The length of the CDR3 is 14 residues. Looked up from germline, CDR1 is MNHEY and CDR2 is SMNVEV (reference sequence). V lost 6 bases and J lost 1; bases outside the gene matches: 6. CDR3 loop: CASSLERGSYEQYF. CDR3 in DNA: TGTGCCAGCAGCCTAGAGCGGGGTTCCTACGAGCAGTACTTC.

The chain links TRBV4-1 to TRBJ1-1, with D possibly matching TRBD1 (6 bases). This CDR3 comprises 15 residues. V was shortened by 4 bases and J by 5 bases, with 17 bases between the two germline ends. Germline CDR1 and CDR2: MGHRA and YSYEKL. The CDR3 sequence is CASSPETGGTTEAFF. The CDR3 DNA follows: TGCGCCAGCAGCCCAGAGACAGGAGGGACGACTGAAGCTTTCTTT.

This chain connects TRBV9 to TRBJ2-7; D might be TRBD2 (7 bases). CDR3 length: 16 residues. V dropped 3 bases and J dropped 5 bases, with 21 bases sitting between them. CDR1 and CDR2 (germline): SGDLS, YYNGEE. The CDR3 loop is CASSAGGREGWNEQYF. DNA of the CDR3: TGTGCCAGCAGCGCTGGGGGCAGGGAGGGGTGGAACGAGCAGTACTTC. The full variable domain, in which reference TRBV9 and TRBJ2-7 provide the parts outside the CDR3, is DSGVTQTPKHLITATGQRVTLRCSPRSGDLSVYWYQQSLDQGLQFLIQYYNGEERAKGNILERFSAQQFPDLHSELNLSSLELGDSALYFCASSAGGREGWNEQYFGPGTRLTVT.

V is TRBV6-6 and J is TRBJ2-1; 8 bases line up with TRBD2. This CDR3 is 16 amino acids long. Germline V lookup: CDR1 MNHNY, CDR2 SVGAGI (reference sequence). V lost 5 bases, J lost 9 bases, and 15 bases stayed unmatched. The CDR3 region has the DNA TGTGCCAGCAGTCCCCTTAGGAGCGGGGGAGTTAGTGAGCAGTTCTTC. Translating gives CASSPLRSGGVSEQFF.

The chain links TRBV7-2 to TRBJ1-1; the match to TRBD1 covers 12 bases. The CDR3 extends over 19 amino acids. In germline, CDR1 is SGHTA, CDR2 FQGNSA. J was trimmed by 1 base and V by 1 base; bases with no gene match: 10. The CDR3 nucleotides are TGTGCCAGCAGCTTAGTACACGGGACAGGGGGCGCGGAGAACACTGAAGCTTTCTTT. Its protein is CASSLVHGTGGAENTEAFF.

J is TRBJ1-5 and V is TRBV13, with a possible D match to TRBD1 (5 bases). This CDR3 contains 16 residues. Between the trimmed V and J ends, which lost 5 bases and 0 bases, there was a span of 14 bases. Per the germline V gene, CDR1 is PRHDT and CDR2 is FYEKMQ (reference sequence). CDR3 in amino acids: CASSHPGAPSNQPQHF. The DNA of the CDR3 is TGTGCCAGCAGCCACCCTGGGGCGCCTAGCAATCAGCCCCAGCATTTT.

This chain uses TRBV9 with TRBJ2-7, with a tentative D call TRBD2 (7 bases). Germline loops: CDR1 SGDLS, CDR2 YYNGEE. Deletions cut 4 bases from V and 3 bases from J, with 20 bases between. This CDR3 comprises 16 residues. The CDR3 loop reads CASSPEGAGALYEQYF. The CDR3 DNA sequence: TGTGCCAGCAGCCCAGAAGGGGCGGGGGCCCTCTACGAGCAGTACTTC. The full variable domain, its missing parts supplied by reference TRBV9 and TRBJ2-7, is DSGVTQTPKHLITATGQRVTLRCSPRSGDLSVYWYQQSLDQGLQFLIQYYNGEERAKGNILERFSAQQFPDLHSELNLSSLELGDSALYFCASSPEGAGALYEQYFGPGTRLTVT.

The chain uses TRBV13 and TRBJ2-5; 11 bases map to TRBD2. The CDR3 contains 16 residues. The germline V gene encodes CDR1 PRHDT and CDR2 FYEKMQ (reference sequence). With 4 bases clipped from V and 2 bases from J, the junction kept 6 bases outside the gene matches. Here the CDR3 reads CASSSKLAGVQETQYF. As DNA, the CDR3 is TGTGCCAGCAGCTCCAAACTAGCGGGGGTACAAGAGACCCAGTACTTC.

Written as DNA, the CDR3 is TGTGCCAGCATCTCACCAGGGTACACTGAAGCTTTCTTT. It yields the protein CASISPGYTEAFF. This rearrangement joins TRBV6-1 to TRBJ1-1; D is possibly TRBD1 (5 bases). V was trimmed by 7 bases and J by 3 bases, leaving 12 bases between them. CDR1 MNHNS and CDR2 SASEGT come from the germline V gene. The CDR3 contains 13 residues.

This chain's CDR3 is CASSLVGLMNTGELFF. The DNA for the CDR3 is TGTGCCAGCAGCTTGGTAGGGCTAATGAACACCGGGGAGCTGTTTTTT. V is TRBV5-6 and J is TRBJ2-2; D not certain. Per the germline V gene, CDR1 is SGHDT and CDR2 is YYEEEE. V lost 0 bases to trimming and J lost 1 base, with 10 bases between them. The CDR3 sequence is 16 residues long.

The V and J genes are TRBV2 and TRBJ1-4; 8 nucleotides agree with TRBD1. The CDR3 runs to 14 residues. The germline V gene has CDR1 SNHLY and CDR2 FYNNEI. Losses at the gene ends were 3 bases for V and 8 bases for J; bases not matched to a gene: 5. The DNA for the CDR3 is TGTGCCAGCAGTGACAGGACAGGGTGGGAAAAACTGTTTTTT. Translating it yields CASSDRTGWEKLFF.

The rearrangement uses TRBV14 and TRBJ2-7; possibly TRBD1 for D (5 bases). V was shortened by 4 bases and J by 3 bases, with 13 bases between the two germline ends. The CDR3 covers 14 residues. Germline lookup yields CDR1 SGHDN and CDR2 FVKESK. The CDR3 reads CASSRLGRDYEQYF. The DNA for the CDR3 is TGTGCCAGCAGCCGGTTGGGCAGGGACTACGAGCAGTACTTC.

The CDR3 reads CASGLGSGGSYNEQFF. The CDR3 nucleotides are TGTGCTAGTGGTTTGGGAAGCGGGGGCAGTTACAATGAGCAGTTCTTC. The rearrangement joins TRBV12-5 to TRBJ2-1; 8 bases align to TRBD2. This CDR3 is built from 16 residues. J was trimmed by 4 bases and V by 1 base; bases with no gene match: 6. The germline V gene has CDR1 LGHNT and CDR2 FRNRAP. Supplemented by reference TRBV12-5 and TRBJ2-1, the full variable domain reads DARVTQTPRHKVTEMGQEVTMRCQPILGHNTVFWYRQTMMQGLELLAYFRNRAPLDDSGMPKDRFSAEMPDATLATLKIQPSEPRDSAVYFCASGLGSGGSYNEQFFGPGTRLTVL.

V usage is TRBV5-4 and J usage is TRBJ2-5; 8 bases match TRBD1. The CDR3 contains 13 residues. J was trimmed by 4 bases and V by 5 bases; bases with no gene match: 4. CDR1 and CDR2 from the germline V gene are SGHNT and YYREEE (reference sequence). CDR3 DNA: TGTGCCAGCAGTCCGGACAGGGTAGAGACCCAGTACTTC. It is translated as CASSPDRVETQYF.

The genes are TRBV7-3 and TRBJ2-3, with a weak D call TRBD2 (5 bases). CDR1 and CDR2 from the germline V gene are SGHTA and FQGTGA. This CDR3 has 16 residues. V was trimmed by 5 bases and J by 3 bases, leaving 18 bases between them. As DNA, the CDR3 is TGTGCCAGCAGCCTGGGAGCTGGCCCAAGGACAGATACGCAGTATTTT. It specifies CASSLGAGPRTDTQYF.

The V gene is TRBV16, the J gene TRBJ1-1; D not certain. V was trimmed by 1 base and J by 1 base, leaving 7 bases between them. The CDR3 consists of 14 residues. Germline V gene lookup returns CDR1 KGHSY and CDR2 FQNENV. The DNA for the CDR3 is TGTGCCAGCAGCCAATGGGCAGAGAACACTGAAGCTTTCTTT. Its protein product is CASSQWAENTEAFF.

This clone was seen a single time. The V and J genes are TRBV7-2 and TRBJ2-1, with no clear D. The CDR3 extends over 15 amino acids. Germline V CDR1 and CDR2: SGHTA, FQGNSA. With 0 bases removed from V and 4 bases from J, the gap between germline ends came to 10 bases. CDR3 amino acids: CASSLAPFGYNEQFF. In nucleotides, the CDR3 is TGTGCCAGCAGCTTAGCTCCGTTTGGGTACAATGAGCAGTTCTTC. Based on the CDR3 plus reference TRBV7-2 and TRBJ2-1, the full variable domain is GAGVSQSPSNKVTEKGKDVELRCDPISGHTALYWYRQSLGQGLEFLIYFQGNSAPDKSGLPSDRFSAERTGGSVSTLTIQRTQQEDSAVYLCASSLAPFGYNEQFFGPGTRLTVL.

This clone was recorded once. V usage is TRBV5-4 and J usage is TRBJ2-5; 7 bases map to TRBD1. CDR1 and CDR2 from the germline V gene are SGHNT and YYREEE (reference sequence). The CDR3 covers 15 residues. V gave up 4 bases and J gave up 7 bases; unmatched junction bases: 13. For the CDR3, the DNA is TGTGCCAGCAGCGCGAAGGGACAGTTTGGGTGGACCCAGTACTTC. This sequence encodes CASSAKGQFGWTQYF.